This T cell receptor beta chain was sequenced in a study of beta chain features in type 1 diabetes. Study findings and constraints: VDJ junctions in type 1 diabetes patients carried more deletions and fewer insertions. TCRB CDR3s were moderately but significantly shorter in Type 1 diabetes patients in all four CD4+ subsets. Cells expressing TCR highly could be over-represented by cDNA sequencing.

Expressed TCRB transcripts got sequenced, as all isolated RNA was reverse transcribed. Repertoires were generated with immunoSEQ multiplex PCR, while TCRdb's copy carries only in-frame clones and drops some. The sample shows hundreds of thousands of clones, around an eighth of them seen only once. Germline V gives CDR1 MNHEY, CDR2 SVGAGI. V shed 0 bases, J shed 4 bases, and the junction held 3 bases outside the gene matches. This CDR3 has 14 residues. A remark on this clone: Its cognate antigen is unknown. The same CDR3 is also encoded by other DNA sequences in this sample.

Sorting gave populations that all exceeded 98% purity. The chain recombines TRBV6-5 with TRBJ2-7; 7 bases fit TRBD2. The receptor's source is a man between 18 and 29 years old with type 1 diabetes. The sequencing sample was made of naive CD4+ T cells from blood. CDR3: CASSYSGGVYEQYF. CDR3 bases: TGTGCCAGCAGTTACTCGGGAGGGGTGTACGAGCAGTACTTC.